This record looks at one T cell receptor beta chain sequence and its context. This sample is part of a study of blood T cell repertoires in COVID-19. Overall study context: The cDNA or gDNA used as material had been derived from T cells, B-cell-depleted T cells, or PBMCs.

Under the authors' procedure: Scientists estimated how many nucleated cells there were by amplifying reference gene primers. Assay used: immunoSEQ multiplex PCR; TCRdb lists only in-frame clones, some missing. D and trimming come from the DNA, and the V and J calls and clone size come from that table. Here the sample spans approximately 210,000 clones, 83% being singletons. This CDR3 has 14 residues. From germline, CDR1 is LGHNA and CDR2 YSLEER. V lost 0 bases and J 10 bases, leaving 12 bases between the germline ends. The source is a man aged 50 to 59 with active or convalescent COVID-19. What was sequenced was peripheral blood. This chain links TRBV4-3 with TRBJ1-4, with unresolved D. The CDR3 here is CASSQDTGGGKLFF. Here the CDR3 DNA reads TGCGCCAGCAGCCAAGATACGGGAGGCGGAAAACTGTTTTTT.